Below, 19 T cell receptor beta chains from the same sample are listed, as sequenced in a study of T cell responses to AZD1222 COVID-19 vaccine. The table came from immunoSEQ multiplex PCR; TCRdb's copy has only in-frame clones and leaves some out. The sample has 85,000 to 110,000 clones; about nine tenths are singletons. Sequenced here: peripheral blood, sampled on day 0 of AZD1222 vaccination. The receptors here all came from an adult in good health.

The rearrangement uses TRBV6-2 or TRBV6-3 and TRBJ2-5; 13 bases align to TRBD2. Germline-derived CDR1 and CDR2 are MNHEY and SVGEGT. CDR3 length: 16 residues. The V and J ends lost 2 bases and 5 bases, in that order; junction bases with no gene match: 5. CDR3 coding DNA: TGTGCCAGCAGTTACGGACTAGCGGGAGTTGGGGAGACCCAGTACTTC. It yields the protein CASSYGLAGVGETQYF.

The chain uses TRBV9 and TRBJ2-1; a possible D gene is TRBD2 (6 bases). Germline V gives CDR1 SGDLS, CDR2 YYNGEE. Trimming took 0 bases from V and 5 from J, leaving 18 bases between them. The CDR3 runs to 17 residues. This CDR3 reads CASSVVPSGSGDNEQFF. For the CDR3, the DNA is TGTGCCAGCAGCGTAGTTCCTTCGGGGTCGGGGGACAATGAGCAGTTCTTC.

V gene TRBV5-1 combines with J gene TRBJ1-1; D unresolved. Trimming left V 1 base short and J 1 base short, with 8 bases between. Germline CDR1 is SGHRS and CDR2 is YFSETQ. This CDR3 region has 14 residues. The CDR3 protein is CASSLRNGNTEAFF. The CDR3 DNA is TGCGCCAGCAGCTTGCGTAACGGGAACACTGAAGCTTTCTTT.

CDR3 nucleotides: TGTGCCAGCAGCTTAGGTACGACAGTTTATAGCAATCAGCCCCAGCATTTT. It translates to CASSLGTTVYSNQPQHF. V gene TRBV7-9 combines with J gene TRBJ1-5; perhaps TRBD1 as D (5 bases). Germline CDR1 is SEHNR and CDR2 is FQNEAQ (reference sequence). Trimming stripped 1 base from V and 0 bases from J, with 13 bases between. The CDR3 extends over 17 amino acids.

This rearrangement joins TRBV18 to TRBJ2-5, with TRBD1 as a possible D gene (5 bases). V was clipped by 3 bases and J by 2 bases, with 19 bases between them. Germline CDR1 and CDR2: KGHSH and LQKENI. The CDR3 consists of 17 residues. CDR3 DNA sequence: TGTGCCAGCTCACCTCAAGGCAGGGTGATTCTTCAAGAGACCCAGTACTTC. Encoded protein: CASSPQGRVILQETQYF.

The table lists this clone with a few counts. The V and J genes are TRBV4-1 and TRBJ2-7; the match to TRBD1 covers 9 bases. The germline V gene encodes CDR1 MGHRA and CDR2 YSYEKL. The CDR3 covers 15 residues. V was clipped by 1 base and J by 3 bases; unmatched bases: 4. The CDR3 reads CASSQGGGQGYEQYF. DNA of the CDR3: TGCGCCAGCAGCCAAGGGGGGGGACAGGGCTACGAGCAGTACTTC.

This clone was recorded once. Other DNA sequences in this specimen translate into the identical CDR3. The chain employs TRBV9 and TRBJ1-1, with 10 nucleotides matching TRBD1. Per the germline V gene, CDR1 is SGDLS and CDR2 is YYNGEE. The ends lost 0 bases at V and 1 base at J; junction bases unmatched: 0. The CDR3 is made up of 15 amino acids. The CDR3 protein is CASSVGQGANTEAFF. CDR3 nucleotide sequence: TGTGCCAGCAGCGTAGGACAGGGGGCGAACACTGAAGCTTTCTTT.

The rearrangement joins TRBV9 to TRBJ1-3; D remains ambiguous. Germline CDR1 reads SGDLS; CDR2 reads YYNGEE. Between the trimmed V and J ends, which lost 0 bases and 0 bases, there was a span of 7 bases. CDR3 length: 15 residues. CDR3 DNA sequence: TGTGCCAGCAGCGTAGAGCCGGCCTCTGGAAACACCATATATTTT. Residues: CASSVEPASGNTIYF.

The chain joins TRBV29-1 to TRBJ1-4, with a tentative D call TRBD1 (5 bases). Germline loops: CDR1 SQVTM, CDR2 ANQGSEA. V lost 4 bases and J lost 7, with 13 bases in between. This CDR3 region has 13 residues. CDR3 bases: TGCAGCGTTGGGGGCGGTTGGGTTGAAAAACTGTTTTTT. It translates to CSVGGGWVEKLFF.

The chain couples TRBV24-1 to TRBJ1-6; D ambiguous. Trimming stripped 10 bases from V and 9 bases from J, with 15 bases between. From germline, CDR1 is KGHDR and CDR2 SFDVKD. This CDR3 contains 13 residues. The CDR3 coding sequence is TGTGCCACTCAGGACGGTGGGCGTTCACCCCTCCACTTT. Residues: CATQDGGRSPLHF.

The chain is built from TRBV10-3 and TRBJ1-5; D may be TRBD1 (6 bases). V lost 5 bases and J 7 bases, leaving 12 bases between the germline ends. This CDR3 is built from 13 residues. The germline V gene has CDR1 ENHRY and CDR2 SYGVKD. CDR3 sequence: CAISLGGNQPQHF. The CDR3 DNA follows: TGTGCCATCAGTCTAGGGGGGAACCAGCCCCAGCATTTT.

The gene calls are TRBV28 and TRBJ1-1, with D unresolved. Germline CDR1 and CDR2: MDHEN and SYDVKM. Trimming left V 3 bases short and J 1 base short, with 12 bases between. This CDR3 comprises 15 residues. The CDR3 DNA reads TGTGCCAGCAGTTTGCCCCCCCACTCGAACACTGAAGCTTTCTTT. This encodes CASSLPPHSNTEAFF. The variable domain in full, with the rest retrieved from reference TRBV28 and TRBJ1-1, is DVKVTQSSRYLVKRTGEKVFLECVQDMDHENMFWYRQDPGLGLRLIYFSYDVKMKEKGDIPEGYSVSREKKERFSLILESASTNQTSMYLCASSLPPHSNTEAFFGQGTRLTVV.

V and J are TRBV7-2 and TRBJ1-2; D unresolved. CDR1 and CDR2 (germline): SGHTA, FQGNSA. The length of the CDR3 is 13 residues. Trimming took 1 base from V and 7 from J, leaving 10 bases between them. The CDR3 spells CASSLGTGRGYTF. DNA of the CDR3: TGTGCCAGCAGCTTAGGTACGGGTCGTGGCTACACCTTC.

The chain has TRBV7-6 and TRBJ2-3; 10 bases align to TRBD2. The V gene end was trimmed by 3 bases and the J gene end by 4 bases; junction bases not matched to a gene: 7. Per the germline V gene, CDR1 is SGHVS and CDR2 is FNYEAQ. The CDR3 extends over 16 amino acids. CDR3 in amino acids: CASSLSSGSLPDTQYF. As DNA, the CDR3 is TGTGCCAGCAGCTTGTCTAGCGGGAGTCTCCCAGATACGCAGTATTTT.

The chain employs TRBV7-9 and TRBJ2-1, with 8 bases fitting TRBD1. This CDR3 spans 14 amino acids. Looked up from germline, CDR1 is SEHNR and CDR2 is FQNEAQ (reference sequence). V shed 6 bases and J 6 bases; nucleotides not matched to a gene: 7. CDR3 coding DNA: TGTGCCAGCAGGCCCCGAGACAGGGGCAATGAGCAGTTCTTC. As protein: CASRPRDRGNEQFF.

CDR3 nucleotides: TGCGCCACCGGACTGTGGGTTAGCGGGATCTACAATGAGCAGTTCTTC. This gives the protein CATGLWVSGIYNEQFF. This chain links TRBV5-1 with TRBJ2-1, with 8 bases that match TRBD2. The CDR3 has 16 amino acids. In germline, CDR1 is SGHRS, CDR2 YFSETQ. V gave up 9 bases and J gave up 3 bases; unmatched junction bases: 14.

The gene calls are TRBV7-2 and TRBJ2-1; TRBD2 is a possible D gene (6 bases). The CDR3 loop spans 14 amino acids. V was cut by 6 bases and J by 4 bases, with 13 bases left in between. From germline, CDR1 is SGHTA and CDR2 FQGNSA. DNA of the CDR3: TGTGCCAGCAGGCGAGGGACTGTTTACAATGAGCAGTTCTTC. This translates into CASRRGTVYNEQFF.

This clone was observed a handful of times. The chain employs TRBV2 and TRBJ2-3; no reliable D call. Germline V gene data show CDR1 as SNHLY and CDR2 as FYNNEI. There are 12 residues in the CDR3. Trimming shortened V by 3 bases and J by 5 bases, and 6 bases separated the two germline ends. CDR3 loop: CASSDYGDTQYF. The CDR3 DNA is TGTGCCAGCAGTGACTACGGAGATACGCAGTATTTT.

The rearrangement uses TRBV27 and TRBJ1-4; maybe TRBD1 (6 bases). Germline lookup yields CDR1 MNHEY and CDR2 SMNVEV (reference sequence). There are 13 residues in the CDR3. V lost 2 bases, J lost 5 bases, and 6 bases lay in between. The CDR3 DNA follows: TGTGCCAGCAGTTTAACAGGGAATGAAAAACTGTTTTTT. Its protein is CASSLTGNEKLFF. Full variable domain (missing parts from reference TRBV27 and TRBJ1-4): EAQVTQNPRYLITVTGKKLTVTCSQNMNHEYMSWYRQDPGLGLRQIYYSMNVEVTDKGDVPEGYKVSRKEKRNFPLILESPSPNQTSLYFCASSLTGNEKLFFGSGTQLSVL.